A selection of T cell receptor beta chains follows, all from one sample in a study of blood T cell repertoires in COVID-19. Using immunoSEQ multiplex PCR, the repertoire was profiled, and TCRdb retains in-frame clones only, with some absent. Of about 320,000 clones listed, around nine tenths were seen once; the top ten hold 2.6%. The sample taken for sequencing was PBMCs or T cells enriched from blood (not recorded which). These receptors all come from a man aged 55 to 70 who had recovered from COVID-19. CDR3s include the opening cysteine and the closing phenylalanine or tryptophan. Each record gives: D gene, clone size, V gene, J gene, CDR3 DNA, CDR3 protein. The D gene is left open where the match is weak. The size field is filled for only some rows; it gives once, few, many or a size class.

D gene: -
clone size: -
V gene: TRBV12-3/TRBV12-4
J gene: TRBJ1-1
CDR3 DNA: TGTGCCAGCAGGGGACTATGGGACACTGAAGCTTTCTTT
CDR3 protein: CASRGLWDTEAFF

D gene: TRBD1
clone size: -
V gene: TRBV2
J gene: TRBJ1-2
CDR3 DNA: TGTGCCAGCAGTGAAGCGGGGACAGGCTATGGCTACACCTTC
CDR3 protein: CASSEAGTGYGYTF

D gene: -
clone size: -
V gene: TRBV4-3
J gene: TRBJ2-3
CDR3 DNA: TGCGCCAGCAGCCAAGACATTTTTACTAGCACAGATACGCAGTATTTT
CDR3 protein: CASSQDIFTSTDTQYF

D gene: -
clone size: -
V gene: TRBV6-6
J gene: TRBJ2-1
CDR3 DNA: TGTGCCAGCAGTTACGATCCCCCCGCGGGTGAGCAGTTCTTC
CDR3 protein: CASSYDPPAGEQFF

D gene: -
clone size: -
V gene: TRBV18
J gene: TRBJ2-7
CDR3 DNA: TGTGCCAGCTCACCCCCCGACAGGTTCCTCTACGAGCAGTACTTC
CDR3 protein: CASSPPDRFLYEQYF

D gene: -
clone size: -
V gene: TRBV7-3
J gene: TRBJ2-7
CDR3 DNA: TGTGCCAGCAGCTCCCCTGGGGGGGCTGTCCACGAGCAGTACTTC
CDR3 protein: CASSSPGGAVHEQYF

D gene: -
clone size: -
V gene: TRBV5-8
J gene: TRBJ1-3
CDR3 DNA: TGTGCCAGCAGCTCGGAAATTATCGGGATTAGCTCTGGAAACACCATATATTTT
CDR3 protein: CASSSEIIGISSGNTIYF

D gene: TRBD2
clone size: -
V gene: TRBV5-6
J gene: TRBJ2-7
CDR3 DNA: TGTGCCAGCAGCCCCTCCGGGACTAGCAACGAGCAGTACTTC
CDR3 protein: CASSPSGTSNEQYF

D gene: -
clone size: -
V gene: TRBV9
J gene: TRBJ2-7
CDR3 DNA: TGTGCCAGCAGCGAATCGGGGAGATCCTACGAGCAGTACTTC
CDR3 protein: CASSESGRSYEQYF

D gene: -
clone size: -
V gene: TRBV27
J gene: TRBJ1-2
CDR3 DNA: TGTGCCAGCAGTGGATTAACAGGGAACTATGGCTACACCTTC
CDR3 protein: CASSGLTGNYGYTF

D gene: -
clone size: once
V gene: TRBV11-1
J gene: TRBJ2-1
CDR3 DNA: TGTGCCACCCGGTCGGGGACAGCGGGCTACAATGAGCAGTTCTTC
CDR3 protein: CATRSGTAGYNEQFF

D gene: -
clone size: -
V gene: TRBV6-4
J gene: TRBJ1-6
CDR3 DNA: TGTGCCAGCAGGATACAGGCGGGGCAAACACCCCTCCACTTT
CDR3 protein: CASRIQAGQTPLHF

D gene: -
clone size: -
V gene: TRBV18
J gene: TRBJ1-1
CDR3 DNA: TGTGCCAGCTCACCAGGGTTGCCGGGAGCGGGCACTGAAGCTTTCTTT
CDR3 protein: CASSPGLPGAGTEAFF

D gene: -
clone size: -
V gene: TRBV6-1
J gene: TRBJ2-5
CDR3 DNA: TGTGCCAGCAGTGAAGAATTAGTGGGCCGCTCCGTTTACTTC
CDR3 protein: CASSEELVGRSVYF

D gene: TRBD2
clone size: -
V gene: TRBV5-1
J gene: TRBJ2-3
CDR3 DNA: TGCGCCAGCAGCTTGGGGCGAGCGGGAGGAGCAGATACGCAGTATTTT
CDR3 protein: CASSLGRAGGADTQYF